This T cell receptor beta chain derives from a study of CD8+ T cells in alopecia areata (dated by TCRdb to 2017 to 2018). For the study in its entirety: The treated patients took part in an open-label pilot trial in which moderate-to-severe alopecia areata was treated with oral tofacitinib at 5 to 10 mg twice daily. The SALT score, which quantifies the percentage of affected scalp surface area, was used to measure disease severity in treated patients. To study T cell clonal expansion in alopecia areata, the researchers applied high-throughput TCRbeta sequencing to both the C3H/HeJ mouse model and human patients. Tofacitinib was given for 6 to 18 months, followed by 6 months of follow-up off drug to assess delayed response and recurrence. Biopsies were taken from tofacitinib-treated patients at baseline and at 4 and 24 weeks of treatment, and a later scalp biopsy was taken in several of the tofacitinib-treated patients. Scalp clonality was compared among normal scalp (n=4), patchy alopecia areata scalp (n=8), and alopecia totalis/universalis scalp (n=8). RNA was extracted with the PAXgene miRNA kit for fixed scalp, the miRNeasy kit for PBMCs, and the RNeasy kit for mouse skin. Scalp tissue and sorted CD4+ and CD8+ peripheral blood T cells from patchy and totalis/universalis alopecia areata patients and from healthy controls were covered by human TCRbeta sequencing. Amplification of TCRbeta CDR3 regions was done by immunoSEQ multiplex PCR using 35 Vbeta forward primers and 13 Jbeta reverse primers.

Points on this clone: Its antigen is currently not known. No base qualities exist here, and no much larger clone lies one base off it.

Preparation of the library involved the immunoSEQ multiplex PCR assay. To provide template for TCR sequencing, every sample had RNA extracted and reverse transcribed into cDNA. First-strand cDNA was synthesized using SuperScript III with a 2:1 mix of oligo-dT and random hexamers. Amplification bias was assessed with a synthetic immune receptor repertoire, and residual bias was removed computationally. The published analysis was carried out like this. Raw reads were preprocessed to remove errors, and CDR3 was defined by IMGT conventions from the conserved cysteine to phenylalanine. Clonality was calculated as 1 minus Shannon entropy normalized by log2 of the number of productive unique TCRs. Whether each scalp clone was CD4 or CD8 was inferred by checking scalp TCRbeta sequences against the CD4 and CD8 repertoires from sorted blood. The table was pulled from immuneACCESS by TCRdb, which kept in-frame rearrangements only. Such tables lose some clones; where checked, under half of the loss comes from unresolved V genes, and the rest has no known cause. V and J calls and clone size come straight from that table; D and trimming were deduced from the DNA. A total of about 210,000 clones appear in this sample, roughly two fifths of them only once. The ten largest clones capture 0.4% to 0.55% of the sample.

Taken with the paper, the label for treatment or condition translates to: oral pan-JAK inhibitor, 5-10 mg twice daily. Peripheral blood and lesional scalp punch biopsies were obtained from patients with alopecia areata. After PBMCs were isolated by density centrifugation and stained for CD3, CD4 and CD8, a FACSAria was used to sort CD4+ and CD8+ T cells. The germline V gene specifies ENHRY as CDR1 and SYGVKD as CDR2. The V and J ends are trimmed by 3 bases and 0 bases, leaving 12 bases between them. From the cysteine through the phenylalanine, the CDR3 covers 15 amino acids. Of all the DNA, just the CDR3 is kept, 45 bases in frame from base 1. Study-wide findings and limitations: With tofacitinib, both scalp clonality and the number of expanded CD8+ clones among the top 100 scalp clones went down significantly. Shared TCR sequences between patients were less evident than in mice, which may be partly attributable to HLA diversity in the patient population. Many expanded lesional clones were found to persist in scalp and blood during tofacitinib treatment, and relapse after treatment cessation may be partly explained by this persistence. Scalp TCR repertoire analysis is complicated because resident alphabeta T cells in normal human skin are also sequenced, whereas mouse skin is dominated by gammadelta T cells. Because the treated cohort was small and had only one nonresponder, larger studies are needed to examine links between baseline CD8+ expansion and response. Lesional scalp, especially in alopecia totalis/universalis, showed higher clonality and more expanded CD8+ clones than normal scalp, suggesting antigenic drive.

Sample: CD4+ T cells sorted from blood, taken at approximately week 30, from a patient treated with tofacitinib. The V and J genes are TRBV10-3 and TRBJ2-7; tentative D gene TRBD1, with 6 bases matching. The sequence was collected from a human donor with alopecia areata. The CDR3 amino acid sequence is: CAISDGTGNSYEQYF. The DNA sequence follows: TGTGCCATCAGTGATGGCACAGGGAACTCCTACGAGCAGTACTTC.